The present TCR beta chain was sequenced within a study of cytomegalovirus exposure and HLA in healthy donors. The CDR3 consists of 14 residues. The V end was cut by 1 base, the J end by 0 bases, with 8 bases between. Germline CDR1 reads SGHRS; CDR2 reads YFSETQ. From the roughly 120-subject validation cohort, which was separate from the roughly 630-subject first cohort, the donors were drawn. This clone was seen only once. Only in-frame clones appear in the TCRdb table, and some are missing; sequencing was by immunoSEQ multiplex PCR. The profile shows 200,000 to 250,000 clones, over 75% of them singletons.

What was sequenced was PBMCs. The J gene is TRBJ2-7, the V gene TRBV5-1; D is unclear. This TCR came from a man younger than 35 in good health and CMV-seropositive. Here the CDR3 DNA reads TGCGCCAGCAGCTTGTGGGCAGACTCCTACGAGCAGTACTTC. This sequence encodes CASSLWADSYEQYF.